Given below is one TCR beta chain in context. Antigen specificity is unknown. Researchers ran the assay at a deep level. For sorted subsets, approximately 180 ng DNA per replicate equaled 30,000 or so T cell genomes. Data came from immunoSEQ multiplex PCR; TCRdb stores just in-frame clones and leaves some out. The sample lists some 1,600,000 clones; 98% were seen once. The data were taken from a study of shared clonotypes between healthy human individuals. Study background: The donors, two women and three men, were aged 18 to 49.

Study outcomes and limitations: In contrast to clonotypes shared by all four donors, non-shared clonotypes had lower generation probabilities.

This clonotype was sampled from a man aged 30-40 years in good health. Sequencing was done on a sample of naive CD4+ T cells sorted from blood. The subset denotes: CD45RA+ positively selected.

The CDR3, as DNA: TGTGCCAGCAATATCTATACTTCGCCCGGAAACACCATATATTTT. Translation: CASNIYTSPGNTIYF. The chain uses TRBV6-1 and TRBJ1-3; D call uncertain. V lost 7 bases to trimming and J lost 4 bases, with 17 bases between them. This CDR3 spans 15 amino acids. Germline assignment: CDR1 MNHNS and CDR2 SASEGT.